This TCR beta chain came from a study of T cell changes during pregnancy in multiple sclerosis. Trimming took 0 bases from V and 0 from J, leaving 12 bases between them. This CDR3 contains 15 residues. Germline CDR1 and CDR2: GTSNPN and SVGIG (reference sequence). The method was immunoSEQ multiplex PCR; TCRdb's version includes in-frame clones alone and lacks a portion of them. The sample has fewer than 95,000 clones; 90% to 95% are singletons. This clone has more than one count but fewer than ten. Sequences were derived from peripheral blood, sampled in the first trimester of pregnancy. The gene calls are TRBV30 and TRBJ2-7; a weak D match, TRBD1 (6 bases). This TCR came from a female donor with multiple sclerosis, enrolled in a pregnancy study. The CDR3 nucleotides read TGTGCCTGGAGTGTACTTGAGGACAGCTCCTACGAGCAGTACTTC. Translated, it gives CAWSVLEDSSYEQYF.